Following are 14 T cell receptor beta chains from one sample sequenced in a study of control samples from healthy donors and cancer patients (dated by TCRdb to 2020 to 2022). The library was generated by the immunoSEQ multiplex PCR assay. TCRdb's version of the immuneACCESS table is confined to in-frame rearrangements and falls short of the full clone set. An unresolved V gene accounts for under half of the shortfall where checked; the remainder is of unknown origin. The sample records around 200,000 clones, just under 95% of which are singletons. Roughly 1.5% of the sample rests with the top ten. The sequenced material came from blood. The receptors shown here come from a man aged 18 to 35 in good health.

The chain employs TRBV15 and TRBJ2-5; weak D call: TRBD2 (6 bases). Trimming pared 0 bases from V and 1 base from J, leaving 15 bases between. Germline CDR1 and CDR2: LNHNV and YYDKDF (reference sequence). The CDR3 spans 17 residues. CDR3 nucleotide sequence: TGTGCCACCAGCAGAGATCTAGGGGCGGGACGCCAAGAGACCCAGTACTTC. Encoded protein: CATSRDLGAGRQETQYF.

The chain employs TRBV19 and TRBJ2-2, with 10 bases that match TRBD1. The CDR3 totals 17 residues. The germline V gene encodes CDR1 LNHDA and CDR2 SQIVND (reference sequence). Losses at the gene ends were 4 bases for V and 7 bases for J; bases not matched to a gene: 12. CDR3 sequence (DNA): TGTGCCAGTAGTACGCGATCGGGACAGGGGAGGGTCGGGGAGCTGTTTTTT. Encoded protein: CASSTRSGQGRVGELFF.

V and J are TRBV6-5 and TRBJ1-5, with unresolved D. This CDR3 spans 14 amino acids. Trimming pared 8 bases from V and 7 bases from J, leaving 18 bases between. From germline, CDR1 is MNHEY and CDR2 SVGAGI. CDR3 DNA sequence: TGTGCCAGCCCCCATCTTAGAAGGGTCCAGCCCCAGCATTTT. Its translation: CASPHLRRVQPQHF.

The CDR3 loop reads CASSEYGAVDTQYF. The CDR3 DNA sequence: TGTGCCAGCAGTGAATATGGGGCGGTGGATACGCAGTATTTT. The gene calls are TRBV2 and TRBJ2-3; a possible D gene is TRBD1 (5 bases). This CDR3 region has 14 residues. Between the trimmed V and J ends, which lost 2 bases and 6 bases, there was a span of 12 bases. Germline loops: CDR1 SNHLY, CDR2 FYNNEI.

The chain is built from TRBV15 and TRBJ1-2; D possibly corresponds to TRBD1 (6 bases). Germline V lookup: CDR1 LNHNV, CDR2 YYDKDF (reference sequence). The CDR3 loop spans 17 amino acids. Trimming cost V 0 bases and J 4 bases, with 18 bases left between them. CDR3 amino acids: CATSRDRGGRVGYGYTF. In nucleotides, the CDR3 is TGTGCCACCAGCAGAGATCGGGGGGGGCGGGTAGGCTATGGCTACACCTTC.

The sample holds a few counts of this clone. The genes are TRBV12-5 and TRBJ1-5; D gene ambiguous. Trimming took 7 bases from V and 0 from J, leaving 4 bases between them. CDR1 and CDR2 (germline): LGHNT, FRNRAP. The CDR3 is 12 amino acids. The CDR3 DNA follows: TGTGCTAGTGCTTATAGCAATCAGCCCCAGCATTTT. Its translation is CASAYSNQPQHF.

The V call is TRBV7-9, the J call TRBJ1-2; D is undetermined. Per germline, CDR1 SEHNR and CDR2 FQNEAQ (reference sequence). The CDR3 totals 16 residues. V lost 4 bases and J 0 bases, leaving 15 bases between the germline ends. CDR3 sequence (DNA): TGTGCCAGCAGCTCATCGGGCACCCAAGCTAACTATGGCTACACCTTC. Encoded protein: CASSSSGTQANYGYTF. Variable domain in full (rest from reference TRBV7-9 and TRBJ1-2): DTGVSQNPRHKITKRGQNVTFRCDPISEHNRLYWYRQTLGQGPEFLTYFQNEAQLEKSRLLSDRFSAERPKGSFSTLEIQRTEQGDSAMYLCASSSSGTQANYGYTFGSGTRLTVV.

This rearrangement joins TRBV4-1 to TRBJ1-4; 8 bases match TRBD1. V was pared by 3 bases and J by 3 bases, with 3 bases of the junction left unmatched. In germline, CDR1 is MGHRA, CDR2 YSYEKL. The CDR3 spans 15 residues. The CDR3 nucleotides are TGCGCCAGCAGCCAGGACAGGGCCCCTAATGAAAAACTGTTTTTT. Translation gives CASSQDRAPNEKLFF.

This chain uses TRBV7-6 with TRBJ1-5, with D tentatively TRBD1 (5 bases). The germline gives CDR1 SGHVS, CDR2 FNYEAQ. V was shortened by 5 bases and J by 4 bases, with 15 bases between the two germline ends. The CDR3 spans 15 residues. The CDR3 DNA reads TGTGCCAGCAGCCCGCAGGGTATTATAAATCAGCCCCAGCATTTT. Amino acids: CASSPQGIINQPQHF.

The chain carries TRBV24-1 and TRBJ2-3, with 7 bases fitting TRBD1. This CDR3 spans 14 amino acids. CDR1 is KGHDR, CDR2 SFDVKD, per germline. After removal of 7 bases from V and 1 base from J, the junction contained 4 bases not matched to a gene. CDR3 sequence reads: CATSLTGGTDTQYF. For the CDR3, the DNA is TGTGCCACCAGCCTAACAGGGGGCACAGATACGCAGTATTTT.

The V and J genes are TRBV4-1 and TRBJ1-3, with unresolved D. The germline CDR1 and CDR2 sequences are MGHRA and YSYEKL. CDR3 length: 13 residues. V gave up 2 bases and J gave up 6 bases, with 8 bases separating them. The CDR3 spells CASSQLMQNTIYF. DNA of the CDR3: TGCGCCAGCAGCCAACTGATGCAAAACACCATATATTTT.

The V and J genes are TRBV18 and TRBJ1-3; D is ambiguous. The CDR3 length is 13 residues. CDR1 is KGHSH and CDR2 is LQKENI in the germline V gene. Trimming removed 3 bases from V and 5 bases from J, with 8 bases in between. The CDR3 DNA is TGTGCCAGCTCACCGGAGGGCAGAAACACCATATATTTT. Residues: CASSPEGRNTIYF.

The chain links TRBV4-1 to TRBJ1-2, with D unresolved. The germline V gene has CDR1 MGHRA and CDR2 YSYEKL. This CDR3 contains 16 residues. Trimming shortened V by 0 bases and J by 2 bases, and 13 bases separated the two germline ends. The CDR3 nucleotides read TGCGCCAGCAGCCAAGATAATCTCCCGGGAAACTATGGCTACACCTTC. Its protein product is CASSQDNLPGNYGYTF.

The chain uses TRBV5-8 and TRBJ1-4; no clear D. V was pared by 6 bases and J by 0 bases, with 9 bases between. The V gene's germline CDR1 is SGHTS and CDR2 YDEGEE. The CDR3 loop spans 14 amino acids. The CDR3: CASNKVATNEKLFF. The CDR3 coding sequence is TGTGCCAGCAACAAAGTTGCAACTAATGAAAAACTGTTTTTT. The full variable domain, with the rest looked up from reference TRBV5-8 and TRBJ1-4, is EAGVTQSPTHLIKTRGQQATLRCSPISGHTSVYWYQQALGLGLQFLLWYDEGEERNRGNFPPRFSGRQFPNYSSELNVNALELEDSALYLCASNKVATNEKLFFGSGTQLSVL.